This T cell receptor beta chain was captured in a study of blood T cell repertoires in COVID-19. Background on the study: The cDNA or gDNA used as material had been derived from T cells, B-cell-depleted T cells, or PBMCs.

Sequencing was performed with immunoSEQ multiplex PCR; in TCRdb, only in-frame clones are kept and a portion is missing. The sample includes about 190,000 clones, 90% seen only once; the top ten take about 0.59%. The source of this sequence is a man aged 50 to 59 with acute or convalescent COVID-19. The sample taken for sequencing was peripheral blood.

The CDR3 region has the DNA TGTGCCTCGCGGGAGGGGGGAGGCAATGAGCAGTTCTTC. It codes for CASREGGGNEQFF. This chain joins TRBV11-3 and TRBJ2-1, with TRBD2 identical over 9 bases. CDR3 length: 13 amino acids. Per the germline V gene, CDR1 is SGHNT and CDR2 is YENEEA. Trimming cost V 11 bases and J 6 bases; bases outside gene matches: 8.